Included here is one TCR beta chain sequence, with context. The naive CD8 fraction comprised CD45RO-negative cells positively selected for CCR7 and excluded terminally differentiated effector memory CD45RA+ cells. Adults of Caucasian background living in Nashville, Tennessee made up all donors. The data derive from a study of shared clonotypes between healthy human individuals. Deep was the level at which the assay was run. The data were produced by immunoSEQ multiplex PCR, yet TCRdb's version contains in-frame clones alone and is incomplete. Of roughly 600,000 clones in the sample, nearly 98% are singletons; the top ten hold 0.3%. The CDR3 has 16 residues. Germline assignment: CDR1 MNHEY and CDR2 SVGAGI. V gave up 1 base and J gave up 0 bases, with 10 bases separating them.

The receptor was isolated from a man aged 25 to 40 in good health. V gene TRBV6-5 combines with J gene TRBJ2-1, with D perhaps matching TRBD2 (6 bases). The sequencing input was naive CD8+ T cells sorted from blood. This CDR3 is CASSYLAGSSYNEQFF. The DNA for the CDR3 is TGTGCCAGCAGTTACTTGGCGGGGAGCTCCTACAATGAGCAGTTCTTC.